This T cell receptor beta chain was sequenced during a study of control samples from healthy donors and cancer patients. Data came from immunoSEQ multiplex PCR; TCRdb stores just in-frame clones and leaves some out. Of tens of thousands of clones listed, approximately 89% were seen once; the top ten hold 5% to 7%. Sample: PBMCs. The sequence was collected from a man aged 55 to 70 with colorectal cancer.

CDR3 amino acids: CASSPGYSQETQYF. The CDR3 DNA reads TGTGCCAGCAGCCCGGGCTATTCGCAAGAGACCCAGTACTTC. The genes are TRBV11-2 and TRBJ2-5; unclear D gene. This CDR3 has 14 amino acids. V gave up 5 bases and J gave up 2 bases, with 12 bases separating them. CDR1 SGHAT and CDR2 FQNNGV come from the germline V gene.